Presented here are 16 T cell receptor beta chains from one specimen sequenced in a study of T cell repertoires in cytomegalovirus infection. TCRdb reprocessed the reads via MiXCR and lists one record per CDR3 protein. The sample records about 830,000 distinct CDR3 sequences, around a third being singletons. Their specific antigens are unknown. The source material was cultured CD8+ T cells from PBMCs, sampled from culture after CMV antigen stimulation. All receptors come from a human donor in good health (CMV status not recorded). Some clones in this sample may be carry-over from other donors' samples.

With respect to this clonotype: A much larger clone lies a single base off, so this may be a read error. J is TRBJ1-2 and V is TRBV7-8, with 8 positions matching TRBD1. Unmatched junction bases numbered 14, after V lost 10 bases and J lost 4 bases. The CDR3 has 15 residues. Germline CDR1 SGHVS, CDR2 FQNEAQ. The CDR3 nucleotides read TGTGCCAACAGGGGCGCAGGGGGCTCGGGCTATGGCTACACCTTC. Translation: CANRGAGGSGYGYTF.

The chain joins TRBV5-5 to TRBJ1-2, with D uncertain. The CDR3 loop spans 11 amino acids. V shed 2 bases and J shed 7 bases, with 6 bases lying between them. The germline CDR1 and CDR2 sequences are SGHKS and YYEKEE (reference sequence). This CDR3 reads CASSLESGYTF. The CDR3 DNA is TGTGCCAGCAGCTTAGAATCTGGCTACACCTTC.

Concerning this clonotype itself: Possible read error: a much larger clone is one base away. The chain joins TRBV7-6 to TRBJ1-1; unclear D gene. Germline V gene data show CDR1 as SGHVS and CDR2 as FNYEAQ. The CDR3 spans 13 residues. The CDR3 region has the DNA TGTGCCAGCAGGTTAGTCACAGACACTGAAGCTTTCTTT. Residues: CASRLVTDTEAFF. The full variable domain, completed using reference TRBV7-6 and TRBJ1-1, is GAGVSQSPRYKVTKRGQDVALRCDPISGHVSLYWYRQALGQGPEFLTYFNYEAQQDKSGLPNDRFSAERPEGSISTLTIQRTEQRDSAMYRCASRLVTDTEAFFGQGTRLTVV.

This clonotype was detected ten times or more. The chain recombines TRBV6-6 with TRBJ2-1, with 7 bases aligning to TRBD1. This CDR3 has 16 amino acids. Germline V gene data show CDR1 as MNHNY and CDR2 as SVGAGI (reference sequence). The V and J ends lost 0 bases and 4 bases, in that order; junction bases with no gene match: 6. In DNA, the CDR3 is TGTGCCAGCAGTTACTCGAGGGGACAGTTTTACAATGAGCAGTTCTTC. As protein: CASSYSRGQFYNEQFF.

The gene calls are TRBV7-9 and TRBJ1-2, with TRBD1 as a possible D gene (5 bases). CDR1 is SEHNR, CDR2 FQNEAQ, per germline (reference sequence). Trimming removed 5 bases from V and 8 bases from J, with 18 bases in between. This CDR3 has 14 residues. The DNA of the CDR3 is TGTGCCAGCAGCCCGCAGAGGGGAATAGGGGGCTACACCTTC. Translation: CASSPQRGIGGYTF.

This clonotype was seen many times. The chain carries TRBV7-6 and TRBJ2-7; perhaps TRBD2 as D (7 bases). CDR1 is SGHVS, CDR2 FNYEAQ, per germline. Between the trimmed V and J ends, which lost 1 base and 3 bases, there was a span of 13 bases. CDR3 size: 15 residues. This CDR3 is CASSLEGGGGYEQYF. CDR3 sequence (DNA): TGTGCCAGCAGCTTAGAAGGAGGGGGGGGCTACGAGCAGTACTTC. Together with reference TRBV7-6 and TRBJ2-7, the CDR3 gives the full variable domain: GAGVSQSPRYKVTKRGQDVALRCDPISGHVSLYWYRQALGQGPEFLTYFNYEAQQDKSGLPNDRFSAERPEGSISTLTIQRTEQRDSAMYRCASSLEGGGGYEQYFGPGTRLTVT.

This clonotype was observed many times. This rearrangement joins TRBV7-2 to TRBJ2-3; no clear D. V was pared by 1 base and J by 0 bases, with 11 bases between. The CDR3 runs to 16 residues. Germline values: CDR1 SGHTA, CDR2 FQGNSA. This CDR3 reads CASSLVQSRSTDTQYF. In DNA, the CDR3 is TGTGCCAGCAGCTTAGTCCAATCGCGGAGCACAGATACGCAGTATTTT.

V gene TRBV7-6 combines with J gene TRBJ2-7, with 11 nucleotides matching TRBD1. Germline V lookup: CDR1 SGHVS, CDR2 FNYEAQ. CDR3 length equals 11 residues. DNA for the CDR3: TGTGCCAGCAGCTCGGACAGGGGGCTGTTCGTC. This codes for CASSSDRGLFV.

This clonotype was observed a few times. This chain joins TRBV6-1 and TRBJ2-1; D remains ambiguous. Germline V gives CDR1 MNHNS, CDR2 SASEGT. This CDR3 is built from 12 residues. V gave up 5 bases and J gave up 7 bases, with 9 bases separating them. Written as DNA, the CDR3 is TGTGCCAGCAGTCCCTGGGAAAATGAGCAGTTCTTC. Protein product: CASSPWENEQFF.

This chain uses TRBV2 with TRBJ1-1, with 7 positions matching TRBD1. V dropped 8 bases and J dropped 1; count of bases not matched to a gene: 4. Germline V gene lookup returns CDR1 SNHLY and CDR2 FYNNEI. The CDR3 is 13 amino acids. The CDR3 here is CASPTGANTEAFF. The CDR3 DNA sequence: TGTGCCAGCCCCACAGGGGCGAACACTGAAGCTTTCTTT.

This clonotype came up a few times. The chain joins TRBV6-6 to TRBJ2-1; possibly TRBD2 for D (6 bases). CDR3 length: 15 amino acids. The V gene lost 6 bases and the J gene lost 3 bases, with 15 bases spanning the gap. Germline CDR1 and CDR2: MNHNY and SVGAGI (reference sequence). CDR3 nucleotide sequence: TGTGCCAGCAGGGAAATGGGAGGAAACTACAATGAGCAGTTCTTC. Protein: CASREMGGNYNEQFF.

The sample holds a few counts of this clonotype. The V and J genes are TRBV2 and TRBJ1-6; D ambiguous. The CDR3 sequence is 15 residues long. CDR1 is SNHLY and CDR2 is FYNNEI in the germline V gene. Trimming shortened V by 3 bases and J by 8 bases, and 14 bases separated the two germline ends. Here the CDR3 reads CASSDETLWDSPLHF. The CDR3 nucleotides read TGTGCCAGCAGTGACGAGACCCTCTGGGATTCACCCCTCCACTTT.

The CDR3 reads CAISESITASGGLYNEQFF. For the CDR3, the DNA is TGTGCCATCAGTGAGTCGATAACGGCTAGCGGGGGGCTATACAATGAGCAGTTCTTC. The V call is TRBV10-3, the J call TRBJ2-1, with 11 bases lining up with TRBD2. Germline CDR1 ENHRY, CDR2 SYGVKD. V lost 0 bases and J lost 4; bases outside the gene matches: 11. The CDR3 sequence is 19 residues long.

This clonotype has at least ten counts. The V call is TRBV7-2, the J call TRBJ2-7; no firm D call. Germline CDR1 and CDR2: SGHTA and FQGNSA. The CDR3 is 15 residues long. Trimming shortened V by 1 base and J by 0 bases, and 10 bases separated the two germline ends. CDR3 nucleotide sequence: TGTGCCAGCAGCTTAGGGGTCTCTAGCTCCTACGAGCAGTACGTC. Translation: CASSLGVSSSYEQYV.

This clonotype has only a few counts. This chain's CDR3 is CASSTSGGRTFEAFF. CDR3 sequence (DNA): TGTGCCAGCAGCACCTCAGGGGGCCGGACCTTTGAAGCTTTCTTT. V and J are TRBV7-6 and TRBJ1-1; 8 bases fit TRBD1. The CDR3 has 15 amino acids. The V gene end was trimmed by 5 bases and the J gene end by 7 bases; junction bases not matched to a gene: 12. In germline, CDR1 is SGHVS, CDR2 FNYEAQ.

The chain has TRBV15 and TRBJ2-1, with 11 bases identical to TRBD2. With 4 bases clipped from V and 4 bases from J, the junction kept 6 bases outside the gene matches. CDR1 is LNHNV, CDR2 YYDKDF, per germline (reference sequence). The CDR3 runs to 16 residues. CDR3 sequence (DNA): TGTGCCACCAGCAAACCCTTAGCGGGGGGGTACAATGAGCAGTTCTTC. It codes for CATSKPLAGGYNEQFF.